The source of this T cell receptor beta chain is a study of OX40 agonist ivuxolimab in advanced cancers. About the research overall: Patients were treated with ivuxolimab, an agonistic anti-OX40 (CD134) antibody. The diagnoses of dose-escalation patients were hepatocellular carcinoma, melanoma, renal cell or head and neck cancer. A partial response was reached by three patients: one with hepatocellular carcinoma and two with cutaneous melanoma. Study observations and caveats: Dose levels from 0.1 to 3.0 mg/kg saw CD4+ and CD8+ blood T cells expand clonally by week 6.

Clones were read by immunoSEQ multiplex PCR, and TCRdb kept only the in-frame ones, dropping some. There are under 15,000 clones in the sample; about 80% occur only once, and approximately 30% lies in the top ten. Trimming took 4 bases from V and 5 from J, leaving 10 bases between them. CDR1 MNHEY and CDR2 SMNVEV come from the germline V gene (reference sequence). The length of the CDR3 is 13 residues. Notes on this clone: Its antigen remains unidentified.

This clonotype was sampled from an adult with an advanced solid tumor such as melanoma, head and neck, liver or kidney cancer. Sequencing used CD4+ or CD8+ T cells sorted from blood, obtained in a trial of the OX40 agonist ivuxolimab. The V gene is TRBV27, the J gene TRBJ2-3; maybe TRBD1 (5 bases). The CDR3: CASSSPQGDTQYF. CDR3 nucleotides: TGTGCCAGCAGTTCGCCCCAGGGAGATACGCAGTATTTT.